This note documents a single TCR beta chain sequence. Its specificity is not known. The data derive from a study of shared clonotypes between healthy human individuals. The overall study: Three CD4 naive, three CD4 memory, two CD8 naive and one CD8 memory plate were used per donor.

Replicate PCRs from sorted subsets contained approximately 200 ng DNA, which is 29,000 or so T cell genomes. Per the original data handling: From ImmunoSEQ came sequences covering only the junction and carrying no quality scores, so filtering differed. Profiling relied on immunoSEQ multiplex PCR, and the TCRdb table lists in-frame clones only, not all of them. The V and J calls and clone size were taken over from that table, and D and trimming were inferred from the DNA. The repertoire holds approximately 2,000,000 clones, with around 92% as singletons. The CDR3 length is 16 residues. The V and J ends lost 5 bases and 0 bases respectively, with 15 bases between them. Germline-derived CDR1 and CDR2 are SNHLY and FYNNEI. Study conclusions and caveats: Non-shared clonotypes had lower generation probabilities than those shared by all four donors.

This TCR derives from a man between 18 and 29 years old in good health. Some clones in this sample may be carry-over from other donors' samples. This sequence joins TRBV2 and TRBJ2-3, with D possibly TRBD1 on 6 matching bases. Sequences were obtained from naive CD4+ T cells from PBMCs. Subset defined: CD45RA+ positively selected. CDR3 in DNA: TGTGCCAGCAGTCCCCGAGACAGGCTTAGCACAGATACGCAGTATTTT. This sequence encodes CASSPRDRLSTDTQYF.